This is a list of T cell receptor beta chains from one sample in a study of T cell changes during pregnancy in multiple sclerosis. The method was immunoSEQ multiplex PCR; TCRdb's version includes in-frame clones alone and lacks a portion of them. The sample records tens of thousands of clones, around nine tenths being singletons. The specimen comprised CD4+ T cells from peripheral blood mononuclear cells, sampled in the first trimester of pregnancy. These receptors were obtained from a female donor in good health, enrolled as a control in a pregnancy study. Both conserved end residues are part of each CDR3. D genes are given only for firm matches. Size values are once, few and many counts, or a class for expanded clones, and some rows have none.

J gene: TRBJ2-1; D gene: TRBD1; clone size: .; V gene: TRBV7-9; CDR3 protein: CASSLGQVDVFGSYNEQFF; CDR3 DNA: TGTGCCAGCAGCCTAGGACAGGTGGATGTATTTGGGTCCTACAATGAGCAGTTCTTC
J gene: TRBJ2-7; D gene: .; clone size: .; V gene: TRBV18; CDR3 protein: CASSRSGDTPYF; CDR3 DNA: TGTGCCAGCTCACGGAGCGGCGATACTCCGTACTTC
J gene: TRBJ2-5; D gene: TRBD1; clone size: .; V gene: TRBV18; CDR3 protein: CASSRQGSQETQYF; CDR3 DNA: TGTGCCAGCTCACGACAGGGTTCTCAAGAGACCCAGTACTTC
J gene: TRBJ1-1; D gene: TRBD1; clone size: .; V gene: TRBV18; CDR3 protein: CASSPRDRPNTEAFF; CDR3 DNA: TGTGCCAGCTCACCACGGGACAGACCCAACACTGAAGCTTTCTTT
J gene: TRBJ2-7; D gene: .; clone size: .; V gene: TRBV27; CDR3 protein: CASSFQGPYEQYF; CDR3 DNA: TGTGCCAGCAGTTTTCAGGGCCCCTACGAGCAGTACTTC
J gene: TRBJ2-1; D gene: TRBD1; clone size: .; V gene: TRBV11-2; CDR3 protein: CASSDRDRVIGEQFF; CDR3 DNA: TGTGCCAGCAGCGACAGGGACAGGGTGATTGGTGAGCAGTTCTTC
J gene: TRBJ2-1; D gene: TRBD1; clone size: .; V gene: TRBV19; CDR3 protein: CASARDRSSYNEQFF; CDR3 DNA: TGTGCCAGTGCACGGGACAGGAGCTCCTACAATGAGCAGTTCTTC
J gene: TRBJ2-2; D gene: .; clone size: few; V gene: TRBV11-2; CDR3 protein: CASSFQGYTGELFF; CDR3 DNA: TGTGCCAGCAGCTTCCAGGGGTACACCGGGGAGCTGTTTTTT
J gene: TRBJ1-4; D gene: .; clone size: once; V gene: TRBV28; CDR3 protein: CASIRDLNEKLFF; CDR3 DNA: TGTGCCAGCATAAGGGACTTAAATGAAAAACTGTTTTTT
J gene: TRBJ1-2; D gene: .; clone size: .; V gene: TRBV9; CDR3 protein: CASSEGGMGDGYTF; CDR3 DNA: TGTGCCAGCAGCGAGGGGGGGATGGGTGATGGCTACACCTTC
J gene: TRBJ2-1; D gene: .; clone size: .; V gene: TRBV4-1; CDR3 protein: CASSQQYPNEQFF; CDR3 DNA: TGCGCCAGCAGCCAACAGTATCCGAATGAGCAGTTCTTC
J gene: TRBJ1-1; D gene: TRBD1; clone size: few; V gene: TRBV30; CDR3 protein: CASRKDRGTEAFF; CDR3 DNA: TGTGCCTCCCGGAAGGACAGGGGCACTGAAGCTTTCTTT
J gene: TRBJ2-1; D gene: TRBD1; clone size: .; V gene: TRBV7-6; CDR3 protein: CASSMTGHNEQFF; CDR3 DNA: TGTGCCAGCAGCATGACAGGGCACAATGAGCAGTTCTTC
J gene: TRBJ2-3; D gene: TRBD1; clone size: .; V gene: TRBV12-5; CDR3 protein: CASGSPTGSPTDTQYF; CDR3 DNA: TGTGCTAGTGGTTCTCCGACAGGGTCACCGACAGATACGCAGTATTTT
J gene: TRBJ1-1; D gene: .; clone size: .; V gene: TRBV28; CDR3 protein: CASSLSLRNTEAFF; CDR3 DNA: TGTGCCAGCAGTTTAAGTCTGAGGAACACTGAAGCTTTCTTT
J gene: TRBJ1-1; D gene: TRBD1; clone size: few; V gene: TRBV6-6; CDR3 protein: CASSGDRREAFF; CDR3 DNA: TGTGCCAGCAGTGGGGACAGGCGTGAAGCTTTCTTT
J gene: TRBJ2-1; D gene: .; clone size: .; V gene: TRBV7-2; CDR3 protein: CASSLTGRDEQFF; CDR3 DNA: TGTGCCAGCAGCTTAACAGGGAGAGATGAGCAGTTCTTC
J gene: TRBJ2-5; D gene: .; clone size: once; V gene: TRBV5-1; CDR3 protein: CASSSQETQYF; CDR3 DNA: TGCGCCAGCAGCTCACAAGAGACCCAGTACTTC
J gene: TRBJ2-7; D gene: TRBD1; clone size: .; V gene: TRBV6-5; CDR3 protein: CASSPSWDRGDEQYF; CDR3 DNA: TGTGCCAGCAGCCCCTCTTGGGACAGGGGGGACGAGCAGTACTTC
J gene: TRBJ2-5; D gene: .; clone size: .; V gene: TRBV4-2; CDR3 protein: CASSQEGARVGKTQYF; CDR3 DNA: TGTGCCAGCAGCCAAGAAGGGGCCAGGGTTGGGAAGACCCAGTACTTC
J gene: TRBJ2-4; D gene: .; clone size: .; V gene: TRBV28; CDR3 protein: CASSSIQVAKNIQYF; CDR3 DNA: TGTGCCAGCAGTTCAATCCAGGTAGCCAAAAACATTCAGTACTTC
J gene: TRBJ1-5; D gene: .; clone size: .; V gene: TRBV5-6; CDR3 protein: CASSLYGPGLGKRGQPQHF; CDR3 DNA: TGTGCCAGCAGCTTGTATGGGCCCGGGCTCGGGAAACGAGGGCAGCCCCAGCATTTT
J gene: TRBJ2-2; D gene: .; clone size: .; V gene: TRBV5-1; CDR3 protein: CASSPEGWAGELFF; CDR3 DNA: TGCGCCAGCAGCCCCGAGGGCTGGGCCGGGGAGCTGTTTTTT
J gene: TRBJ1-4; D gene: .; clone size: once; V gene: TRBV2; CDR3 protein: CASRGEGNEKLFF; CDR3 DNA: TGTGCCAGCAGAGGGGAAGGCAACGAAAAACTGTTTTTT
J gene: TRBJ1-2; D gene: .; clone size: .; V gene: TRBV30; CDR3 protein: CAWDRQRSYTF; CDR3 DNA: TGTGCCTGGGATCGACAGAGAAGCTACACCTTC